Given below is one T cell receptor beta chain in context. This entry belongs to a study of blood T cell repertoires in COVID-19. TCRdb's copy holds only in-frame clones and misses some; the assay was immunoSEQ multiplex PCR. The profile shows 250,000 or so clones, approximately 92% of them singletons. The CDR3 has 15 residues. Germline CDR1 and CDR2: SGHDN and FVKESK. V shed 0 bases and J 5 bases; nucleotides not matched to a gene: 3. This receptor was taken from a woman in her forties who had recovered from COVID-19. The sample taken for sequencing was peripheral blood. The chain combines TRBV14 with TRBJ2-7; 11 positions agree with TRBD2. The CDR3 loop reads CASSQDGTSGHEQYF. CDR3 sequence (DNA): TGTGCCAGCAGCCAAGACGGGACTAGCGGTCACGAGCAGTACTTC.